Only a few counts were recorded for the clone carrying this T cell receptor (beta chain). The data stem from a study of response to subunit inactivated influenza vaccine. MiXCR, applied by TCRdb to the RT-PCR reads, yields one record per CDR3 protein. The table lists around 470,000 distinct CDR3 sequences, roughly 7.9% of them singletons, with less than 15% in the top ten. CDR1 is SQVTM, CDR2 ANQGSEA, per germline. V was trimmed by 4 bases and J by 8 bases, leaving 19 bases between them. CDR3 length: 14 amino acids. The receptor's source is a man aged 45 to 70 who received an inactivated influenza vaccine. Source: PBMCs from blood, taken less than 30 months after vaccination. The chain is built from TRBV29-1 and TRBJ2-3; D may correspond to TRBD1 or TRBD2 (5 bases each). The CDR3 here is CSVGPGTSGGTQYF. In DNA form, the CDR3 reads TGCAGCGTTGGTCCCGGGACCAGTGGCGGTACGCAGTATTTT.